The rows below give T cell receptor beta chains drawn from one sample of a study of blood T cell repertoires in COVID-19. Some clones are missing from TCRdb's copy, which holds only in-frame ones; the method was immunoSEQ multiplex PCR. The data contain fewer than 100,000 clones, approximately 87% of them seen just once; the ten biggest clones take up 17%. The sequenced material came from peripheral blood. These receptors originate from a man at least 80 years old in a cohort sampled during active COVID-19. CDR3s include the opening cysteine and the closing phenylalanine or tryptophan. Fields, in order: CDR3 protein, CDR3 DNA, V gene, J gene, clone size, D gene. The D gene is left open where the match is weak. A clone size is listed for some rows: how often the clone was seen (once, few, many), or a class if it is expanded.

CDR3aa: CASSLEAAGLDTQYF
CDR3nt: TGTGCCAGCAGCTTAGAAGCGGCGGGGCTAGATACGCAGTATTTT
v_gene: TRBV11-1
j_gene: TRBJ2-3
abundance: .
d_gene: .

CDR3aa: CASSLQGTDTQYF
CDR3nt: TGCGCCAGCAGCTTACAGGGGACAGATACGCAGTATTTT
v_gene: TRBV4-1
j_gene: TRBJ2-3
abundance: .
d_gene: TRBD1

CDR3aa: CASSQDRLAATQYF
CDR3nt: TGTGCCAGCAGCCAAGATCGTCTAGCAGCTACGCAGTATTTT
v_gene: TRBV14
j_gene: TRBJ2-3
abundance: .
d_gene: .

CDR3aa: CASSLRGGKVTEAFF
CDR3nt: TGTGCCAGCAGCTTGAGAGGGGGAAAAGTAACTGAAGCTTTCTTT
v_gene: TRBV11-2
j_gene: TRBJ1-1
abundance: .
d_gene: .

CDR3aa: CASQGQGYTEAFF
CDR3nt: TGCGCCAGCCAGGGACAGGGATACACTGAAGCTTTCTTT
v_gene: TRBV5-1
j_gene: TRBJ1-1
abundance: once
d_gene: TRBD1

CDR3aa: CAISEGGNEKLFF
CDR3nt: TGTGCCATCAGTGAGGGCGGGAATGAAAAACTGTTTTTT
v_gene: TRBV10-3
j_gene: TRBJ1-4
abundance: .
d_gene: .

CDR3aa: CASSFMSSGGAYEQYF
CDR3nt: TGTGCCAGCAGCTTCATGTCTAGCGGGGGGGCCTACGAGCAGTACTTC
v_gene: TRBV7-2
j_gene: TRBJ2-7
abundance: .
d_gene: TRBD2

CDR3aa: CASSPQASSYNEQFF
CDR3nt: TGTGCCAGCAGCCCACAGGCTTCCTCCTACAATGAGCAGTTCTTC
v_gene: TRBV11-3
j_gene: TRBJ2-1
abundance: .
d_gene: .

CDR3aa: CASSPRGQWNTEAFF
CDR3nt: TGTGCCAGCTCACCCAGGGGGCAGTGGAACACTGAAGCTTTCTTT
v_gene: TRBV18
j_gene: TRBJ1-1
abundance: .
d_gene: TRBD1

CDR3aa: CASSPNRGGPETQYF
CDR3nt: TGTGCCAGCTCACCTAACCGCGGAGGGCCAGAGACCCAGTACTTC
v_gene: TRBV18
j_gene: TRBJ2-5
abundance: .
d_gene: .

CDR3aa: CASSMEGQGNNEQFF
CDR3nt: TGTGCCAGTAGTATGGAGGGACAGGGTAACAATGAGCAGTTCTTC
v_gene: TRBV19
j_gene: TRBJ2-1
abundance: .
d_gene: TRBD1

CDR3aa: CASSPGRGKGEKLFF
CDR3nt: TGTGCCAGCAGCCCTGGCCGAGGGAAGGGCGAAAAACTGTTTTTT
v_gene: TRBV7-8
j_gene: TRBJ1-4
abundance: .
d_gene: .

CDR3aa: CAISTGGDYGYTF
CDR3nt: TGTGCCATCAGTACAGGGGGCGACTATGGCTACACCTTC
v_gene: TRBV10-3
j_gene: TRBJ1-2
abundance: .
d_gene: TRBD1

CDR3aa: CASSEAGTGNTEAFF
CDR3nt: TGTGCCAGCAGTGAAGCTGGGACAGGGAACACTGAAGCTTTCTTT
v_gene: TRBV6-1
j_gene: TRBJ1-1
abundance: .
d_gene: TRBD1

CDR3aa: CAISEADRNSGNTIYF
CDR3nt: TGTGCCATCAGTGAGGCGGACAGAAACTCTGGAAACACCATATATTTT
v_gene: TRBV10-3
j_gene: TRBJ1-3
abundance: .
d_gene: .

CDR3aa: CASSVNSPLHF
CDR3nt: TGTGCCAGCAGCGTTAATTCACCCCTCCACTTT
v_gene: TRBV6-4
j_gene: TRBJ1-6
abundance: .
d_gene: .

CDR3aa: CASSLDRGSYNEQFF
CDR3nt: TGTGCCAGCAGCCTCGACAGGGGCTCCTACAATGAGCAGTTCTTC
v_gene: TRBV7-3
j_gene: TRBJ2-1
abundance: .
d_gene: TRBD1

CDR3aa: CASRLGGTGELFF
CDR3nt: TGTGCCAGCAGGCTTGGGGGGACCGGGGAGCTGTTTTTT
v_gene: TRBV6-5
j_gene: TRBJ2-2
abundance: .
d_gene: .

CDR3aa: CASSHQDRGGYGYTF
CDR3nt: TGTGCCAGCAGCCACCAGGACAGGGGAGGCTATGGCTACACCTTC
v_gene: TRBV3-1/TRBV3-2
j_gene: TRBJ1-2
abundance: .
d_gene: TRBD1

CDR3aa: CATSDPQGAGSYGYTF
CDR3nt: TGTGCCACCAGTGATCCACAGGGGGCGGGTAGCTATGGCTACACCTTC
v_gene: TRBV24-1
j_gene: TRBJ1-2
abundance: .
d_gene: TRBD1

CDR3aa: CASSPDRVTDTQYF
CDR3nt: TGTGCCAGCAGCCCGGACAGGGTCACAGATACGCAGTATTTT
v_gene: TRBV7-2
j_gene: TRBJ2-3
abundance: .
d_gene: TRBD1

CDR3aa: CASDGNLQETQYF
CDR3nt: TGTGCCAGCGATGGCAACCTCCAAGAGACCCAGTACTTC
v_gene: TRBV28
j_gene: TRBJ2-5
abundance: .
d_gene: .

CDR3aa: CASSELSEGGELFF
CDR3nt: TGTGCCAGCAGTGAACTTAGTGAGGGCGGGGAGCTGTTTTTT
v_gene: TRBV2
j_gene: TRBJ2-2
abundance: once
d_gene: .

CDR3aa: CASSYSGDSTDTQYF
CDR3nt: TGTGCCAGCAGCTATAGCGGGGACAGCACAGATACGCAGTATTTT
v_gene: TRBV6-5
j_gene: TRBJ2-3
abundance: .
d_gene: TRBD2

CDR3aa: CASSSGGEAFF
CDR3nt: TGTGCCAGCAGTTCAGGGGGTGAAGCTTTCTTT
v_gene: TRBV12-3/TRBV12-4
j_gene: TRBJ1-1
abundance: .
d_gene: TRBD1